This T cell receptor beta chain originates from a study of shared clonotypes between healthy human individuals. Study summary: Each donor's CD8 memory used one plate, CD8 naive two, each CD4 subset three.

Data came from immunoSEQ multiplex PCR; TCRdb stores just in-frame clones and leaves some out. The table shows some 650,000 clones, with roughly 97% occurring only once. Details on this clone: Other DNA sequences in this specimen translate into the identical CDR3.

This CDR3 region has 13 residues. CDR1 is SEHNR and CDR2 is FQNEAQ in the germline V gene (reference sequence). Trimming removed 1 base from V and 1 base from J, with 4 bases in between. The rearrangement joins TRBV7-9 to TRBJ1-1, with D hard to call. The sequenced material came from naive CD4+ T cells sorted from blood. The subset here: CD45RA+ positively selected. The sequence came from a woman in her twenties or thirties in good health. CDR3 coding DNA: TGTGCCAGCAGCTTAGTACAGAACACTGAAGCTTTCTTT. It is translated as CASSLVQNTEAFF.